The present entry profiles one T cell receptor (beta chain) with its context. Antigen: not known. Primers for the PCR totalled 60 Vbeta and 13 Jbeta. Clones were sequenced by immunoSEQ multiplex PCR, and TCRdb holds only the in-frame ones, with some missing. The sample yields roughly 140,000 clones, approximately 83% seen once. Looked up from germline, CDR1 is WSHSY and CDR2 is SAAADI. There are 15 residues in the CDR3. V lost 8 bases and J lost 4, with 18 bases in between. The record originates from a study of cytomegalovirus exposure and HLA in healthy donors. Study-wide background: Of all 400 or so donors who were genotyped, roughly 81% belonged to the Caucasian-associated ancestry cluster. Regarding the study as a whole: The authors confirmed in vitro that three CMV-associated chains were specific for CMV antigens. In an earlier analysis, productive rearrangement rates for most beta V segments clustered near 87% or 30%. Cytomegalovirus-associated status was assigned to fewer than 200 TCR beta chains.

The specimen was PBMCs. This TCR came from a man aged 40-50 years in good health and CMV-seropositive. V gene TRBV10-2 combines with J gene TRBJ1-3, with a weak D call TRBD1 (5 bases). In DNA, the CDR3 is TGCGCCAGCGCAAGAGGACAAATAGGGGGAAACACCATATATTTT. Translation: CASARGQIGGNTIYF.